The 11 T cell receptor beta chains below come from one sample, sequenced in a study of blood T cell repertoires in COVID-19. Produced via immunoSEQ multiplex PCR; TCRdb's table is partial and in-frame only. The sample has approximately 190,000 clones; about 80% are singletons. The sequenced sample consisted of PBMCs or T cells enriched from blood (not recorded which). The receptors here all came from a woman aged 55-69 years with acute COVID-19.

The CDR3 region is CASSLERVFGTGLSTQYF. As DNA, the CDR3 is TGTGCCAGCAGCTTAGAGAGGGTATTCGGGACAGGGCTTTCGACCCAGTACTTC. The chain carries TRBV7-8 and TRBJ2-5; 9 nucleotides align to TRBD1. J lost 7 bases, V lost 1 base, and 16 bases had no gene match. This CDR3 spans 18 amino acids. CDR1 and CDR2 (germline): SGHVS, FQNEAQ.

This clone was found once. This chain uses TRBV19 with TRBJ1-6; TRBD1 is a possible D gene (5 bases). Trimming removed 7 bases at V and 8 bases at J, with 15 bases between. This CDR3 spans 14 amino acids. Per the germline V gene, CDR1 is LNHDA and CDR2 is SQIVND (reference sequence). CDR3 sequence (DNA): TGTGCCAGTACTACCCAGGGTGGAGATTCACCCCTCCACTTT. As protein: CASTTQGGDSPLHF. Full variable domain (missing parts from reference TRBV19 and TRBJ1-6): DGGITQSPKYLFRKEGQNVTLSCEQNLNHDAMYWYRQDPGQGLRLIYYSQIVNDFQKGDIAEGYSVSREKKESFPLTVTSAQKNPTAFYLCASTTQGGDSPLHFGNGTRLTVT.

J is TRBJ1-5 and V is TRBV6-5; the D is unclear. The CDR3 has 14 residues. V was cut by 7 bases and J by 1 base, with 11 bases left in between. Per germline, CDR1 MNHEY and CDR2 SVGAGI. This chain's CDR3 is CASTPLQSNQPQHF. The CDR3 nucleotides are TGTGCCAGCACCCCCCTACAGAGCAATCAGCCCCAGCATTTT.

This chain connects TRBV7-9 to TRBJ1-3; D gene unclear. This CDR3 is 17 amino acids long. The V and J ends lost 5 bases and 0 bases respectively, with 17 bases between them. CDR1 is SEHNR and CDR2 is FQNEAQ in the germline V gene (reference sequence). CDR3 loop: CASSPAQEFISGNTIYF. The CDR3 region has the DNA TGTGCCAGCAGCCCAGCTCAGGAATTCATCTCTGGAAACACCATATATTTT.

A single count supports this clone. The rearrangement links TRBV25-1 to TRBJ1-6; 8 positions agree with TRBD1. Germline V lookup: CDR1 MGHDK, CDR2 SYGVNS. The CDR3 runs 11 residues. The trim removed 4 bases at V and 18 bases at J, leaving 5 bases unmatched. CDR3 region: CASSGGQVCHF. The CDR3 DNA sequence: TGTGCCAGCAGTGGGGGACAGGTGTGCCACTTT. Full variable domain (outside the CDR3, taken from reference TRBV25-1 and TRBJ1-6): EADIYQTPRYLVIGTGKKITLECSQTMGHDKMYWYQQDPGMELHLIHYSYGVNSTEKGDLSSESTVSRIRTEHFPLTLESARPSHTSQYLCASSGGQVCHFGNGTRLTVT.

The V call is TRBV5-1, the J call TRBJ2-5, with TRBD1 matching over 10 bases. Losses at the gene ends were 0 bases for V and 5 bases for J; bases not matched to a gene: 1. The CDR3 consists of 14 residues. Germline V lookup: CDR1 SGHRS, CDR2 YFSETQ. CDR3: CASSLGGQGETQYF. The CDR3 coding sequence is TGCGCCAGCAGCTTGGGGGGACAGGGGGAGACCCAGTACTTC.

This chain joins TRBV11-2 and TRBJ1-1; D unclear. The CDR3 length is 15 residues. Germline values: CDR1 SGHAT, CDR2 FQNNGV. V shed 5 bases and J shed 1 base, with 14 bases lying between them. The CDR3 nucleotides read TGTGCCAGCAGCGGGCTGACAAGGCGGAACACTGAAGCTTTCTTT. This translates into CASSGLTRRNTEAFF.

The CDR3 here is CASSPSGGRETQYF. The CDR3 DNA sequence: TGTGCCAGCAGCCCCTCGGGGGGCCGGGAGACCCAGTACTTC. The chain links TRBV28 to TRBJ2-5; a weak D match, TRBD2 (7 bases). Germline CDR1 reads MDHEN; CDR2 reads SYDVKM. This CDR3 is 14 amino acids long. Trimming took 6 bases from V and 5 from J, leaving 16 bases between them. Full variable domain (missing parts from reference TRBV28 and TRBJ2-5): DVKVTQSSRYLVKRTGEKVFLECVQDMDHENMFWYRQDPGLGLRLIYFSYDVKMKEKGDIPEGYSVSREKKERFSLILESASTNQTSMYLCASSPSGGRETQYFGPGTRLLVL.

The chain carries TRBV4-3 and TRBJ2-1; no reliable D call. This CDR3 is 13 amino acids long. Looked up from germline, CDR1 is LGHNA and CDR2 is YSLEER. Trimming pared 2 bases from V and 6 bases from J, leaving 8 bases between. The DNA of the CDR3 is TGCGCCAGCAGCCAATTTTCGGGCAATGAGCAGTTCTTC. Its protein product is CASSQFSGNEQFF.

This clone is a singleton in its sample. The chain carries TRBV10-3 and TRBJ1-1; no firm D call. Germline assignment: CDR1 ENHRY and CDR2 SYGVKD. This CDR3 spans 11 amino acids. V lost 2 bases and J lost 9, with 7 bases in between. CDR3 sequence: CAISEHSQAFF. DNA for the CDR3: TGTGCCATCAGTGAGCACAGCCAAGCTTTCTTT.

The chain links TRBV6-5 to TRBJ1-2; D call uncertain. The CDR3 consists of 15 residues. Germline assignment: CDR1 MNHEY and CDR2 SVGAGI. The V gene lost 8 bases and the J gene lost 2 bases, with 18 bases spanning the gap. Here the CDR3 reads CASRPGKDLNYGYTF. The DNA of the CDR3 is TGTGCCAGCCGTCCGGGGAAGGATCTCAACTATGGCTACACCTTC.